This paragraph covers one TCR beta chain sequence. The antigen remains unidentified. Based on CD45RO/CCR7/CD25/CD127/CD95/CD27, CD4+ regulatory, stem cell-like memory, naive and central memory cells were sorted. Once sorted, every population was more than 98% pure. The entirety of the isolated RNA underwent reverse transcription, so expressed TCRB transcripts were sequenced. The repertoire was sequenced with immunoSEQ multiplex PCR; TCRdb's copy has only in-frame clones and lacks some. This repertoire shows 680,000 or so clones, 15% to 18% found once; its top ten account for 0.093%. The data stem from a study of beta chain features in type 1 diabetes. Study in general: Cell yields, age and gender were similar between patients and healthy donors.

Study results and limitations: Compared to healthy donors, patients appeared to have naive, central memory and Treg TCRB repertoires that were more alike.

Germline lookup yields CDR1 ENHRY and CDR2 SYGVKD. The CDR3 has 14 residues. V was trimmed by 4 bases and J by 8 bases, leaving 17 bases between them. Material for sequencing was naive CD4+ T cells from blood. This sequence originates from a man aged 18 to 35 in good health. The chain links TRBV10-3 to TRBJ1-2, with D possibly matching TRBD1 (6 bases). The CDR3 protein is CAISALRQGNGYTF. CDR3 bases: TGTGCCATCAGTGCCCTAAGGCAGGGGAACGGCTACACCTTC.